This T cell receptor beta chain was profiled in a study of response to subunit inactivated influenza vaccine. TCRdb reprocessed the RT-PCR reads with MiXCR, giving one entry per CDR3 protein. The table lists roughly 790,000 distinct CDR3 sequences, 20% to 25% of them singletons, with 10% in the top ten. From germline, CDR1 is SQVTM and CDR2 ANQGSEA. This CDR3 contains 14 residues. After removal of 6 bases from V and 4 bases from J, the junction contained 10 bases not matched to a gene. This clonotype was recorded once. The chain links TRBV29-1 to TRBJ2-7; the match to TRBD2 covers 9 bases. The clonotype was recovered from a man over 45 who received an inactivated influenza vaccine. This specimen was PBMCs from blood, taken approximately 5 days after vaccination. In DNA form, the CDR3 reads TGCAGCGTGGCCCCGGCGGGAGGGATTTACGAGCAGTACTTC. It specifies CSVAPAGGIYEQYF.